This TCR beta chain emerged from a study of blood T cells in healthy people across ages. Study results and limitations: A greater number of naive CD4+ cells and higher diversity distinguished long-lived donors from aged donors.

V shed 0 bases and J shed 0 bases, with 10 bases lying between them. This CDR3 spans 16 amino acids. Concerning this clonotype itself: What it binds is unknown.

Primers used in a second PCR of about 6 to 11 cycles were a sample-barcoded 5' primer and a J-beta primer mix. TCRdb used MiXCR to reprocess the 5' RACE reads, holding one entry per CDR3 protein. Altogether 850,000 or so distinct CDR3 sequences are present, 25% to 30% being singletons, with the ten largest covering 17%. PBMCs numbering at least 6.5 million were isolated per sample. The clonotype was recovered from an elderly woman in good health. Sequenced material: blood. The chain has TRBV5-3 and TRBJ2-1; D is perhaps TRBD1 (5 bases). TRBV5-3 is filed as an ORF, its function uncertain. DNA of the CDR3: TGTGCCAGAAGCTTGGGACAGTCTAGCTCCTACAATGAGCAGTTCTTC. Protein: CARSLGQSSSYNEQFF.